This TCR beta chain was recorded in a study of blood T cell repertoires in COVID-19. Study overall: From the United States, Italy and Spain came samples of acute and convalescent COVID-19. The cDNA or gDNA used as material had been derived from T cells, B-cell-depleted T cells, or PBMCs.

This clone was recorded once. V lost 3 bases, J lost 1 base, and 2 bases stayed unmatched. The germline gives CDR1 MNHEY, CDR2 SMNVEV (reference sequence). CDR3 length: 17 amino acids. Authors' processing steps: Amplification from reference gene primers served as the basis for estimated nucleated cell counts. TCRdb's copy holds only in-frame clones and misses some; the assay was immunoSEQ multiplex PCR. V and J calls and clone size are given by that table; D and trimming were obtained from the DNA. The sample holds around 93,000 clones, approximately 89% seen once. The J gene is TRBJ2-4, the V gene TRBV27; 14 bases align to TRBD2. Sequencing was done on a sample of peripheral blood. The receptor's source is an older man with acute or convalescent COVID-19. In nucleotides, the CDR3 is TGTGCCAGCAGTTTTGGGACTAGCGGGAGTGCCAAAAACATTCAGTACTTC. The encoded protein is CASSFGTSGSAKNIQYF.